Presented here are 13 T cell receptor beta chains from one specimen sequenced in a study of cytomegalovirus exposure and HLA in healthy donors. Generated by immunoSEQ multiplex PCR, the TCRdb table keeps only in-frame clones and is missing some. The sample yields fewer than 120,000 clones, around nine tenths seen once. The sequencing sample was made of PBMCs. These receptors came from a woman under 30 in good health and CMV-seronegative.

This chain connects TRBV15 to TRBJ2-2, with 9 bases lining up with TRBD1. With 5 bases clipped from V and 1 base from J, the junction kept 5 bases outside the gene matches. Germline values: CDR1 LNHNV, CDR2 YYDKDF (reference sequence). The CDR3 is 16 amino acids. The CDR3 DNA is TGTGCCACCAGCCCCCCGGGACAGGGGAACACCGGGGAGCTGTTTTTT. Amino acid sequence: CATSPPGQGNTGELFF.

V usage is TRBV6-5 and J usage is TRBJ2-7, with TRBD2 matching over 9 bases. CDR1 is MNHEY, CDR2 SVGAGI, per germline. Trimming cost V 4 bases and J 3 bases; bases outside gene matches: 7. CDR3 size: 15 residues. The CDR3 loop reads CASSFPGLANYEQYF. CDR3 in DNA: TGTGCCAGCAGTTTCCCAGGACTAGCGAACTACGAGCAGTACTTC.

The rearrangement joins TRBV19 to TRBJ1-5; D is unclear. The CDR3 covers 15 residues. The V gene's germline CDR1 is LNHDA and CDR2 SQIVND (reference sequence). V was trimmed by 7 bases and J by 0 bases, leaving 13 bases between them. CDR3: CASTPSGNSNQPQHF. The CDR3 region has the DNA TGTGCCAGTACCCCTTCGGGGAATAGCAATCAGCCCCAGCATTTT.

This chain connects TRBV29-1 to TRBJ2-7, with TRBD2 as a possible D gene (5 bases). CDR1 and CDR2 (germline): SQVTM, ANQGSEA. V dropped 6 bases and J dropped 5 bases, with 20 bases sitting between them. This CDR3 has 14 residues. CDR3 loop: CSVPLTGIGDEQYF. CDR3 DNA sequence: TGCAGCGTCCCCCTTACGGGAATAGGCGACGAGCAGTACTTC.

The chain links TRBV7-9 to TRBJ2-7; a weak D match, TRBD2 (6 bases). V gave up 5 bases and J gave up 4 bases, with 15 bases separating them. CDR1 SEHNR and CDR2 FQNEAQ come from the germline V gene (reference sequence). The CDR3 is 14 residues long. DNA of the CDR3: TGTGCCAGCAGCGCGGAAGGGACTTTATACGAGCAGTACTTC. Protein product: CASSAEGTLYEQYF. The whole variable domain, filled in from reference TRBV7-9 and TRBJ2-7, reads DTGVSQNPRHKITKRGQNVTFRCDPISEHNRLYWYRQTLGQGPEFLTYFQNEAQLEKSRLLSDRFSAERPKGSFSTLEIQRTEQGDSAMYLCASSAEGTLYEQYFGPGTRLTVT.

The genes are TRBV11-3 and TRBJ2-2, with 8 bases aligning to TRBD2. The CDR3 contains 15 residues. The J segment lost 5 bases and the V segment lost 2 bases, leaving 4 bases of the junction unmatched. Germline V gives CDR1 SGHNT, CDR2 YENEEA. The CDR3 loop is CASSLRSSGTGELFF. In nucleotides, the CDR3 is TGTGCCAGCAGCTTAAGATCTAGCGGGACCGGGGAGCTGTTTTTT. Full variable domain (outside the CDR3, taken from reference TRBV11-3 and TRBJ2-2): EAGVVQSPRYKIIEKKQPVAFWCNPISGHNTLYWYLQNLGQGPELLIRYENEEAVDDSQLPKDRFSAERLKGVDSTLKIQPAELGDSAVYLCASSLRSSGTGELFFGEGSRLTVL.

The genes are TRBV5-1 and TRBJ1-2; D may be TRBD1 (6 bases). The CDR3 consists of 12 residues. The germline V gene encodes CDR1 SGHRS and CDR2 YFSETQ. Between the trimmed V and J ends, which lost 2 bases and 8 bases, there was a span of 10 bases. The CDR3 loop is CASSLQGDGYTF. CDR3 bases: TGCGCCAGCAGCTTACAGGGAGACGGCTACACCTTC. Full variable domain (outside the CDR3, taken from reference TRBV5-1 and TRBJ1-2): KAGVTQTPRYLIKTRGQQVTLSCSPISGHRSVSWYQQTPGQGLQFLFEYFSETQRNKGNFPGRFSGRQFSNSRSEMNVSTLELGDSALYLCASSLQGDGYTFGSGTRLTVV.

Here the CDR3 reads CASSPGTAYEQYF. The CDR3 nucleotides read TGTGCCAGCAGCCCAGGGACAGCTTACGAGCAGTACTTC. This sequence joins TRBV5-6 and TRBJ2-7; 7 positions match TRBD1. The germline CDR1 and CDR2 sequences are SGHDT and YYEEEE. Trimming cost V 4 bases and J 4 bases; bases outside gene matches: 5. The CDR3 has 13 amino acids.

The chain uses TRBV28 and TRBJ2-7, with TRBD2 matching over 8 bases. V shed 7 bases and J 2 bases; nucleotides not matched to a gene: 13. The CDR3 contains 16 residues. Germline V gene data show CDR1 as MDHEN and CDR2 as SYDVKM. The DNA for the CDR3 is TGTGCCAGCAAACCCCCGGGAGCGGGGGATACCTACGAGCAGTACTTC. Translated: CASKPPGAGDTYEQYF.

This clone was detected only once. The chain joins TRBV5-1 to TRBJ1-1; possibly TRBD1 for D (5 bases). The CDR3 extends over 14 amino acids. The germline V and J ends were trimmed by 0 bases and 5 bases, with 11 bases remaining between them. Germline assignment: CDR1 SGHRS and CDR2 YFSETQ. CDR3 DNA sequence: TGCGCCAGCAGCTTGGGTCAGGGTAAAACTGAAGCTTTCTTT. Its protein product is CASSLGQGKTEAFF.

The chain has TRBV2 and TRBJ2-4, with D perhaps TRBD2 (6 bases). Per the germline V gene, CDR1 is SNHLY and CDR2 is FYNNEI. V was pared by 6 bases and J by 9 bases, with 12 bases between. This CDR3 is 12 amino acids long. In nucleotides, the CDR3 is TGTGCCAGCAGACTCCTGGAGGGCATTCAGTACTTC. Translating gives CASRLLEGIQYF.

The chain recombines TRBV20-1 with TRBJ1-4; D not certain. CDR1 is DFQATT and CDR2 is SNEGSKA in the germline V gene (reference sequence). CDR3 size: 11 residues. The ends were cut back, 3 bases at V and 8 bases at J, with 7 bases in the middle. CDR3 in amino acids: CSASKSEKLFF. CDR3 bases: TGCAGTGCTAGTAAGAGCGAAAAACTGTTTTTT.

The CDR3, as DNA: TGTGCCAGCAGCCCGAGACCAGAGGCTAACTATGGCTACACCTTC. The encoded protein is CASSPRPEANYGYTF. The chain recombines TRBV11-2 with TRBJ1-2; D is undetermined. With 5 bases removed from V and 0 bases from J, the gap between germline ends came to 13 bases. The CDR3 extends over 15 amino acids. Germline V lookup: CDR1 SGHAT, CDR2 FQNNGV.